The 14 T cell receptor beta chains given below trace back to one sample, sequenced in a study of cytomegalovirus exposure and HLA in healthy donors. PCR involved 60 Vbeta and 13 Jbeta primers. Produced via immunoSEQ multiplex PCR; TCRdb's table is partial and in-frame only. Here the sample spans about 120,000 clones, over 65% being singletons. Sample: PBMCs. Source of these receptors: a woman aged 30 to 39 in good health and CMV-seropositive.

This clone was recorded once. This chain uses TRBV21-1 with TRBJ2-1; the table names TRBD2, a call not compared with the DNA. TRBV21-1 is shown as a pseudogene. This CDR3 contains 19 residues. The CDR3: CASSKVGGLAGGSYNEQFF. CDR3 sequence (DNA): TGTGCCAGCAGCAAAGTGGGGGGGCTAGCGGGTGGATCATACAATGAGCAGTTCTTC.

V is TRBV27 and J is TRBJ2-7; possible D gene TRBD2, 6 bases. V lost 6 bases, J lost 2 bases, and 11 bases lay in between. This CDR3 contains 13 residues. Per germline, CDR1 MNHEY and CDR2 SMNVEV (reference sequence). Here the CDR3 DNA reads TGTGCCAGCAGCCCTTCGGGGGCCTACGAGCAGTACTTC. This translates into CASSPSGAYEQYF.

A single count supports this clone. The V and J genes are TRBV7-2 and TRBJ1-2, with unresolved D. CDR1 and CDR2 from the germline V gene are SGHTA and FQGNSA. V lost 5 bases to trimming and J lost 4 bases, with 8 bases between them. The CDR3 runs to 12 residues. Here the CDR3 DNA reads TGTGCCAGCAGCCCCTACTCCTATGGCTACACCTTC. It translates to CASSPYSYGYTF. Variable domain in full (rest from reference TRBV7-2 and TRBJ1-2): GAGVSQSPSNKVTEKGKDVELRCDPISGHTALYWYRQSLGQGLEFLIYFQGNSAPDKSGLPSDRFSAERTGGSVSTLTIQRTQQEDSAVYLCASSPYSYGYTFGSGTRLTVV.

With regard to this clone: One end of the junction varies from germline; a read error may be responsible. The rearrangement links TRBV7-3 to TRBJ2-1; D perhaps matches TRBD1 (5 bases). The CDR3 is made up of 15 amino acids. CDR1 and CDR2 from the germline V gene are SGHTA and FQGTGA. The CDR3 coding sequence is TGTGCCAGCAGCTTAACGTCGGCAGGGTACAGTGAGCAGTTCTTC. Protein sequence: CASSLTSAGYSEQFF.

The chain uses TRBV19 and TRBJ1-2; maybe TRBD1 (6 bases). Germline V gives CDR1 LNHDA, CDR2 SQIVND (reference sequence). Trimming took 4 bases from V and 4 from J, leaving 13 bases between them. The CDR3 spans 14 residues. The CDR3 DNA sequence: TGTGCCAGTAGTAAACCACAGGGCGGCTATGGCTACACCTTC. This gives the protein CASSKPQGGYGYTF.

The V and J genes are TRBV5-3 and TRBJ1-5; the match to TRBD1 covers 10 bases. TRBV5-3 is an open reading frame, and its role is uncertain. The CDR3 contains 15 residues. V gave up 2 bases and J gave up 6 bases; unmatched junction bases: 5. The CDR3 region is CARSLRDRGCQPQHF. DNA for the CDR3: TGTGCCAGAAGCTTACGGGACAGGGGTTGTCAGCCCCAGCATTTT.

V is TRBV5-1 and J is TRBJ1-1; no firm D call. Germline CDR1 and CDR2: SGHRS and YFSETQ. V lost 2 bases and J 1 base, leaving 15 bases between the germline ends. This CDR3 region has 16 residues. The CDR3 here is CASSFHNRGENTEAFF. Written as DNA, the CDR3 is TGCGCCAGCAGCTTCCACAATCGGGGAGAGAACACTGAAGCTTTCTTT.

CDR3: CASSQEGLDTDTQYF. The CDR3 nucleotides read TGCGCCAGCAGCCAAGAGGGACTTGACACAGATACGCAGTATTTT. The chain joins TRBV4-3 to TRBJ2-3; the D gene is possibly TRBD2 (6 bases). Deletions cut 0 bases from V and 2 bases from J, with 9 bases between. The CDR3 contains 15 residues. Per germline, CDR1 LGHNA and CDR2 YSLEER.

This clone was seen once. The chain carries TRBV13 and TRBJ2-5; 7 positions match TRBD2. The DNA end favors TRBJ2-7, so the J call may be wrong. The germline gives CDR1 PRHDT, CDR2 FYEKMQ (reference sequence). The CDR3 consists of 13 residues. This chain's CDR3 is CASSPQAGYEQYF. The DNA for the CDR3 is TGTGCCAGCAGCCCTCAAGCGGGATACGAGCAGTACTTC.

The chain uses TRBV2 and TRBJ2-5; tentatively, D is TRBD2 (6 bases). The CDR3 consists of 13 residues. CDR1 and CDR2 (germline): SNHLY, FYNNEI. The V end was cut by 2 bases, the J end by 7 bases, with 11 bases between. Here the CDR3 reads CASSESARGTQYF. The CDR3 DNA reads as TGTGCCAGCAGTGAAAGTGCGCGGGGGACCCAGTACTTC.

V and J are TRBV10-3 and TRBJ2-7; the match to TRBD2 covers 7 bases. The CDR3 spans 15 residues. V was pared by 0 bases and J by 3 bases, with 5 bases of the junction left unmatched. Germline lookup yields CDR1 ENHRY and CDR2 SYGVKD. The CDR3 coding sequence is TGTGCCATCAGTGAGTCGATATCTAGCGGCTACGAGCAGTACTTC. Its protein is CAISESISSGYEQYF.

The genes are TRBV4-2 and TRBJ2-3, with TRBD1 identical over 10 bases. CDR1 and CDR2 (germline): LGHNA, YNFKEQ. Losses at the gene ends were 0 bases for V and 6 bases for J; bases not matched to a gene: 6. This CDR3 is 16 amino acids long. This CDR3 is CASSQDGDRGFDTQYF. CDR3 coding DNA: TGTGCCAGCAGCCAAGATGGGGACAGGGGATTCGATACGCAGTATTTT.

The chain recombines TRBV13 with TRBJ2-7; 7 nucleotides agree with TRBD1. CDR1 is PRHDT, CDR2 FYEKMQ, per germline (reference sequence). The CDR3 covers 14 residues. V dropped 0 bases and J dropped 9; count of bases not matched to a gene: 8. The CDR3 loop is CASSLGRDSTGQYF. For the CDR3, the DNA is TGTGCCAGCAGCTTAGGCCGGGACAGTACAGGGCAGTACTTC.

The chain combines TRBV25-1 with TRBJ1-5, with D unclear. The ends were cut back, 11 bases at V and 4 bases at J, with 21 bases in the middle. The CDR3 is made up of 15 amino acids. Germline V gene sequence: CDR1 MGHDK, CDR2 SYGVNS. The CDR3 DNA reads TGTGCCCAGCAAGCCCCGGCGAGGGTTAATCAGCCCCAGCATTTT. Amino acid sequence: CAQQAPARVNQPQHF.